This T cell receptor beta chain was sequenced for a study of blood T cell dynamics during melanoma immunotherapy. Study information: Standard first-line treatment here was pembrolizumab or nivolumab plus ipilimumab in metastatic melanoma.

Regarding time point: week 3, after first cycle of checkpoint inhibitor. One draw preceded checkpoint blockade; another followed its first cycle at week 3. A fixed DNA input of about 0.35 ug was used per bulk PBMC sample. Sequenced by immunoSEQ multiplex PCR; TCRdb stores in-frame clones only, minus some. The data contain under 20,000 clones, roughly 87% of them seen just once; the ten biggest clones take up about 6.8%. The CDR3 consists of 17 residues. Germline V CDR1 and CDR2: SGHTA, FQGNSA. Trimming shortened V by 2 bases and J by 3 bases, and 17 bases separated the two germline ends. The material was blood, obtained from a patient treated with checkpoint blockade. This sequence was found in a human donor with melanoma. The genes are TRBV7-2 and TRBJ2-4, with D perhaps TRBD1 or TRBD2 (5 bases each). This CDR3 reads CASSLQSGAGGKNIQYF. The CDR3 DNA follows: TGTGCCAGCAGCTTACAATCCGGGGCGGGTGGCAAAAACATTCAGTACTTC.